This paragraph reports one T cell receptor (beta chain). What this receptor recognizes is not known. It has no much larger one-base neighbor in the sample; base qualities were not kept. What the time point label conveys for this sample: week 3, after first cycle of checkpoint inhibitor. Blood was sampled before treatment (T0) and at week 3 (W3), after the first cycle of checkpoint blockade. Except for a couple of patients with rapid clinical progression, response was assessed 12 weeks after the first infusion by RECIST 1.1; disease control meant complete response, partial response or stable disease. Patients were not eligible if they had prior systemic cancer treatment, concomitant immunosuppressant therapy or synchronous other active malignancies. TCR beta was sequenced in both bulk PBMC and plasma cell-free DNA in order to track circulating cells as well as T cell turnover. PBMC were isolated from blood with Lymphoprep and SepMate tubes, followed by red cell lysis. QIAamp DNA Blood Mini kits were used to extract DNA from PBMC and sorted T cell subsets.

Every bulk PBMC sample had a fixed 350 ng of DNA loaded. TCR beta CDR3 sequences were amplified from genomic DNA using the immunoSEQ TCRb Assay kit according to manufacturer instructions. The KAPA Library Quantification Kit for Illumina platforms was used to quantify the pooled libraries by qPCR. Sequencing of the pooled libraries was done on an Illumina NextSeq 500, with clustering at roughly 0.55-1.2 pM. The paper's data handling went like this. The TCR data were analyzed using immunoSEQ ANALYZER and the R LymphoSeq package. A rearrangement efficiency score was calculated as productive divided by the sum of productive and non-productive CDR3 sequences. Clonality was assessed using the Gini coefficient and diversity using the Renyi index at alpha=1, with pairwise comparisons between timepoints within each patient. In LymphoSeq, clonal relatedness was computed with an edit distance of 3 and repertoire similarity was computed with the Bhattacharyya coefficient. To classify response, a linear discriminant analysis based on week-3 changes in clonality and diversity was built with the R MASS and caret packages. TCRdb provides this immuneACCESS table in a form limited to in-frame rearrangements. Some clones are lacking; in checked studies, under half of them reflect an unresolved V gene, and why the rest are absent is not known. The V and J calls and clone size come from that table; D and trimming were worked out from the DNA. The table for this sample lists about 11,000 clones; roughly 87% of them were counted only once. The leading ten clones occupy 24% of the sample.

In the germline V gene, CDR1 corresponds to SNHLY and CDR2 to FYNNEI. The CDR3 runs 14 residues from the cysteine to the phenylalanine. Of the read, only the CDR3 DNA is kept; its 42 bases are in frame from base 1. V is cut back by 6 bases and J by 4 bases, with 7 bases in the junction unmatched. The sample belongs to a study of blood T cell dynamics during melanoma immunotherapy (TCRdb year 2020). Concerning the study at large: Patients with metastatic melanoma were treated with first-line pembrolizumab or nivolumab plus ipilimumab as standard of care in the United Kingdom. To find early correlates of response, peripheral T cell receptor repertoires were profiled in metastatic melanoma patients before and after one cycle of checkpoint inhibitor therapy. The training cohort was made up of consecutive patients, while a further independent group of patients from the same centre was pooled to form an external validation set. What the study reported, not specific to this receptor: Whether the T cell clones behind the repertoire changes were melanoma-specific or instead reflected general immune activation was something the study could not determine. Patients who later achieved disease control showed a bifurcated PBMC repertoire reorganization at W3, with increased clonality or increased diversity, unlike progressors. The relatively small sample size was acknowledged as potentially limiting generalization of the results.

The chain uses TRBV2 and TRBJ1-2, with 8 bases in between that match TRBD1. This TCR derives from a human donor with melanoma. Specimen: blood, collected from a patient treated with checkpoint blockade. The CDR3 loop reads CASSATGASYGYTF. The base sequence is TGTGCCAGCAGCGCGACAGGGGCCAGCTATGGCTACACCTTC.